Below, 3 T cell receptor beta chains from the same sample are listed, as sequenced in a study of blood T cell repertoires in COVID-19. Generated by immunoSEQ multiplex PCR, the TCRdb table keeps only in-frame clones and is missing some. The table includes approximately 190,000 clones, roughly 80% detected once. Sequenced sample: peripheral blood. Receptors originate from a human donor in a cohort sampled during active COVID-19.

This chain uses TRBV28 with TRBJ2-6, with TRBD2 matching 9 bases. Germline trimming cut 7 bases from V and 0 bases from J; bases unmatched to any gene: 13. CDR3 size: 19 residues. Germline V CDR1 and CDR2: MDHEN, SYDVKM. In DNA form, the CDR3 reads TGTGCCAGCACGATAGCGGGAGTTGGACTTCTCTCTGGGGCCAACGTCCTGACTTTC. Amino acid sequence: CASTIAGVGLLSGANVLTF.

The V gene is TRBV7-9, the J gene TRBJ1-3; D is unclear. V lost 2 bases to trimming and J lost 0 bases, with 5 bases between them. Germline-derived CDR1 and CDR2 are SEHNR and FQNEAQ (reference sequence). This CDR3 is 14 amino acids long. CDR3 bases: TGTGCCAGCAGCTTACAGCGCTCTGGAAACACCATATATTTT. Its protein is CASSLQRSGNTIYF.

The J gene is TRBJ2-1, the V gene TRBV19; TRBD1 aligns across 10 bases. Germline-derived CDR1 and CDR2 are LNHDA and SQIVND (reference sequence). There are 15 residues in the CDR3. The V and J ends lost 9 bases and 3 bases, in that order; junction bases with no gene match: 8. CDR3 nucleotides: TGTGCCAGCTGTGGATGGGACAGGGGCTACAATGAGCAGTTCTTC. Translation gives CASCGWDRGYNEQFF.